Listed below are T cell receptor beta chains from one sample, sequenced in a study of CD8 T cells in ankylosing spondylitis. TCRdb re-called the 5' RACE reads with MiXCR, one entry per CDR3 protein. Seen here are about 190,000 distinct CDR3 sequences, under 15% observed once, and the top ten hold approximately 9.9%. The material sequenced was blood, either unsorted or a sorted T cell fraction (not recorded which). Receptors were obtained from a female donor with ankylosing spondylitis or in good health (not recorded which). CDR3s include the opening cysteine and the closing phenylalanine or tryptophan. Fields, in order: J gene, D gene, clone size, V gene, CDR3 protein, CDR3 DNA. A D gene is named only where the DNA matches it firmly. Size values are once, few and many counts, or a class for expanded clones, and some rows have none.

TRBJ2-5,NA,NA,TRBV7-2,CASSFQGGMETQYF,TGTGCCAGCAGCTTCCAGGGGGGTATGGAGACCCAGTACTTC
TRBJ2-7,TRBD1,many,TRBV20-1,CSARRGDRGYEQYF,TGCAGTGCTAGAAGGGGTGACAGGGGATACGAGCAGTACTTC
TRBJ2-7,NA,many,TRBV12-3/TRBV12-4,CASSYRQVGSYEQYF,TGTGCCAGCAGTTATCGACAGGTCGGCTCCTACGAGCAGTACTTC
TRBJ1-2,TRBD1,few,TRBV24-1,CATSDTDRVYGYTF,TGTGCCACCAGTGACACGGACAGGGTCTATGGCTACACCTTC
TRBJ1-1,NA,many,TRBV20-1,CSAPPWDTEAFF,TGCAGTGCCCCTCCCTGGGACACTGAAGCTTTCTTT
TRBJ1-6,NA,many,TRBV5-1,CASSLGTTGGSPLHF,TGCGCCAGCAGCTTAGGGACAACGGGCGGTTCACCCCTCCACTTT
TRBJ2-7,TRBD2,many,TRBV27,CASSPGTSGIYEQYF,TGTGCCAGCAGTCCAGGGACTAGCGGGATCTACGAGCAGTACTTC
TRBJ2-7,TRBD2,NA,TRBV4-3,CASSQVVAGAGEQYF,TGCGCCAGCAGCCAAGTGGTGGCGGGAGCCGGCGAGCAGTACTTC
TRBJ1-1,TRBD1,many,TRBV12-3/TRBV12-4,CASSRQGGTEAFF,TGTGCCAGCAGCCGACAGGGTGGCACTGAAGCTTTCTTT
TRBJ2-3,TRBD2,many,TRBV12-3/TRBV12-4,CASSLYTSGQRVEEYF,TGTGCCAGCAGTTTATATACTAGCGGACAAAGAGTAGAGGAGTATTTT
TRBJ2-1,TRBD2,NA,TRBV5-1,CASSLASSGGNEQFF,TGCGCCAGCAGCTTGGCCTCTAGCGGAGGGAATGAGCAGTTCTTC
TRBJ2-7,TRBD2,few,TRBV7-9,CASSLVSGSYEQYF,TGTGCCAGCAGCTTAGTTAGCGGGAGTTACGAGCAGTACTTC
TRBJ1-6,NA,many,TRBV7-8,CASSHLKGSYNSPLHF,TGTGCCAGCAGCCACCTTAAGGGATCCTATAATTCACCCCTCCACTTT
TRBJ2-3,NA,NA,TRBV15,CATSRVHEADTQYF,TGTGCCACCAGCAGAGTCCACGAAGCAGATACGCAGTATTTT
TRBJ1-1,NA,NA,TRBV7-8,CASSVLGQRGEAFF,TGTGCCAGCAGCGTCCTCGGACAAAGGGGTGAAGCTTTCTTT
TRBJ1-6,TRBD1,many,TRBV7-2,CASNLQGANSPLHF,TGTGCCAGCAACCTACAGGGGGCGAATTCACCCCTCCACTTT
TRBJ2-1,TRBD2,NA,TRBV7-8,CASSPKPGTSGNEQFF,TGTGCCAGCAGTCCTAAGCCAGGGACTAGCGGCAATGAGCAGTTCTTC
TRBJ1-2,NA,many,TRBV12-3/TRBV12-4,CASGRSGVNYGYTF,TGTGCCAGCGGGCGGTCAGGGGTGAACTATGGCTACACCTTC
TRBJ2-1,TRBD2,many,TRBV7-2,CASSWTSGAYNEQFF,TGTGCCAGCAGCTGGACTAGCGGAGCCTACAATGAGCAGTTCTTC
TRBJ2-5,TRBD2,many,TRBV14,CASSQGLAGVETQYF,TGTGCCAGCAGCCAAGGACTAGCGGGAGTAGAGACCCAGTACTTC
TRBJ2-1,TRBD2,few,TRBV5-4,CASSLILAGANEQFF,TGTGCCAGCAGCTTGATCCTAGCGGGGGCCAATGAGCAGTTCTTC
TRBJ1-2,NA,many,TRBV28,CASREGQLDGYTF,TGTGCCAGCAGGGAAGGACAGCTGGATGGCTACACCTTC